The 25 T cell receptor beta chains reported below all come from one sample, sequenced in a study of Ad26.COV2.S vaccination and SARS-CoV-2 variants. The treatment: 15 to 20 received Ad26.COV2.S at low or high dose, single or two shots; roughly five received placebo; per-sample allocation not given. The study sampled participants on day 63 after the first vaccine or placebo injection. Libraries were prepared by immunoSEQ multiplex PCR; TCRdb keeps only in-frame clonotypes and omits some of them. The sample contains about 680,000 clones, roughly 90% of which appear only once. The sample consisted of peripheral blood, taken in a trial of Ad26.COV2.S vaccine versus placebo. The receptors come from a person between 18 and 59 years old who received the Ad26.COV2.S COVID-19 vaccine or a placebo.

This chain links TRBV7-6 with TRBJ2-5; TRBD2 matches at 7 bases. J lost 5 bases, V lost 4 bases, and 13 bases had no gene match. The CDR3 runs to 16 residues. CDR1 and CDR2 from the germline V gene are SGHVS and FNYEAQ. CDR3 DNA sequence: TGTGCCAGCAGCTCTGGGGCGGGAGAATGGTGGGAGACCCAGTACTTC. Its translation: CASSSGAGEWWETQYF.

The gene calls are TRBV13 and TRBJ2-1, with D perhaps matching TRBD1 (5 bases). Germline CDR1 PRHDT, CDR2 FYEKMQ (reference sequence). The CDR3 sequence is 14 residues long. V lost 6 bases, J lost 2 bases, and 11 bases lay in between. CDR3 in amino acids: CASRAQGPYNEQFF. In DNA form, the CDR3 reads TGTGCCAGCAGGGCGCAGGGTCCCTACAATGAGCAGTTCTTC.

The rearrangement joins TRBV30 to TRBJ2-1; 9 bases line up with TRBD2. Germline V gene data show CDR1 as GTSNPN and CDR2 as SVGIG (reference sequence). With V trimmed by 0 bases and J by 4 bases, 10 bases remained unmatched. The CDR3 is 17 amino acids. The CDR3 reads CAWSVLAGASIYNEQFF. CDR3 nucleotide sequence: TGTGCCTGGAGTGTCTTAGCGGGAGCCTCCATTTACAATGAGCAGTTCTTC.

The chain couples TRBV6-5 to TRBJ2-7, with D uncertain. The germline gives CDR1 MNHEY, CDR2 SVGAGI. V was trimmed by 0 bases and J by 4 bases, leaving 10 bases between them. The CDR3 spans 14 residues. The CDR3 DNA sequence: TGTGCCAGCAGTTACTCGAGTCAGGCTTACGAGCAGTACTTC. Translation gives CASSYSSQAYEQYF.

V and J are TRBV4-2 and TRBJ2-5, with 7 nucleotides matching TRBD2. The CDR3 has 16 amino acids. The V and J ends lost 1 base and 5 bases, in that order; junction bases with no gene match: 10. Germline V gene data show CDR1 as LGHNA and CDR2 as YNFKEQ. DNA of the CDR3: TGTGCCAGCAGCCAAGGAGGGGAAAAGCGGGGCGAGACCCAGTACTTC. This gives the protein CASSQGGEKRGETQYF.

This chain joins TRBV7-9 and TRBJ2-3; 8 bases are shared with TRBD2. Germline V gene lookup returns CDR1 SEHNR and CDR2 FQNEAQ (reference sequence). The V segment lost 5 bases and the J segment 6 bases; nucleotides outside the gene matches: 10. The CDR3 loop spans 15 amino acids. The CDR3 nucleotides read TGTGCCAGCAGCCTCGTACGGGAGGGCCGGGATACGCAGTATTTT. This gives the protein CASSLVREGRDTQYF.

Only one count was recorded for this clone. V and J are TRBV9 and TRBJ2-5, with TRBD2 matching 7 bases. Looked up from germline, CDR1 is SGDLS and CDR2 is YYNGEE. Losses at the gene ends were 0 bases for V and 2 bases for J; bases not matched to a gene: 7. This CDR3 has 16 residues. CDR3 sequence (DNA): TGTGCCAGCAGCGTAGCTGTGACTAGCTTACAAGAGACCCAGTACTTC. This sequence encodes CASSVAVTSLQETQYF. The complete variable domain, with remaining parts taken from reference TRBV9 and TRBJ2-5, reads DSGVTQTPKHLITATGQRVTLRCSPRSGDLSVYWYQQSLDQGLQFLIQYYNGEERAKGNILERFSAQQFPDLHSELNLSSLELGDSALYFCASSVAVTSLQETQYFGPGTRLLVL.

The chain carries TRBV30 and TRBJ1-1; D gene uncertain. This CDR3 has 13 residues. In germline, CDR1 is GTSNPN, CDR2 SVGIG (reference sequence). Trimming shortened V by 5 bases and J by 1 base, and 11 bases separated the two germline ends. CDR3 loop: CAWFGRRNTEAFF. The CDR3, as DNA: TGTGCCTGGTTCGGACGGAGGAACACTGAAGCTTTCTTT.

The V gene is TRBV18, the J gene TRBJ2-7; 9 nucleotides line up with TRBD1. Germline CDR1 is KGHSH and CDR2 is LQKENI. There are 14 residues in the CDR3. The V and J ends lost 5 bases and 7 bases, in that order; junction bases with no gene match: 9. CDR3 in amino acids: CASSTGGTSWEQYF. CDR3 nucleotides: TGTGCCAGCTCAACAGGGGGCACCTCCTGGGAGCAGTACTTC.

The chain couples TRBV28 to TRBJ1-1; no clear D gene. CDR1 and CDR2 from the germline V gene are MDHEN and SYDVKM. V gave up 5 bases and J gave up 7 bases, with 11 bases separating them. This CDR3 comprises 12 residues. CDR3 sequence: CASSPSRVEAFF. The CDR3 coding sequence is TGTGCCAGCAGTCCCTCGCGGGTTGAAGCTTTCTTT.

This clone was seen only a few times. The V call is TRBV10-2, the J call TRBJ1-4; D perhaps matches TRBD1 (6 bases). The CDR3 runs 17 residues. Germline CDR1 reads WSHSY; CDR2 reads SAAADI. V was pared by 2 bases and J by 8 bases, with 21 bases between. The CDR3 DNA reads TGCGCCAGCAGTGAGACGGGCGGCGCAGGGGAAAAAGAAAAACTGTTTTTT. Residues: CASSETGGAGEKEKLFF.

This chain uses TRBV19 with TRBJ2-1; 14 positions agree with TRBD2. Unmatched junction bases numbered 5, after V lost 7 bases and J lost 6 bases. CDR1 and CDR2 (germline): LNHDA, SQIVND (reference sequence). This CDR3 region has 15 residues. The CDR3 region has the DNA TGTGCCAGTACTGGACTAGCGGGAGGTTTCAATGAGCAGTTCTTC. Protein sequence: CASTGLAGGFNEQFF.

The J gene is TRBJ2-2, the V gene TRBV5-4; D ambiguous. This CDR3 spans 18 amino acids. Germline CDR1 reads SGHNT; CDR2 reads YYREEE (reference sequence). V lost 3 bases and J 0 bases, leaving 18 bases between the germline ends. CDR3 in DNA: TGTGCCAGCAGCTGGAAGGTTAGGGAAGCCTCGAACACCGGGGAGCTGTTTTTT. This sequence encodes CASSWKVREASNTGELFF.

V usage is TRBV4-2 and J usage is TRBJ1-2; D gene unclear. Germline V gene data show CDR1 as LGHNA and CDR2 as YNFKEQ. This CDR3 contains 13 residues. V was trimmed by 2 bases and J by 6 bases, leaving 10 bases between them. The CDR3 sequence is CASSQRTMDGYTF. The CDR3 DNA reads as TGTGCCAGCAGCCAAAGGACCATGGATGGCTACACCTTC.

As concerns this clone: Other DNA sequences within the sample encode an identical CDR3. This chain uses TRBV5-4 with TRBJ2-2, with 12 bases aligning to TRBD2. The germline V gene encodes CDR1 SGHNT and CDR2 YYREEE (reference sequence). V gave up 4 bases and J gave up 2 bases; unmatched junction bases: 3. This CDR3 spans 16 amino acids. Written as DNA, the CDR3 is TGTGCCAGCAGCCTGGGACTAGCGGGTAACACCGGGGAGCTGTTTTTT. Its protein product is CASSLGLAGNTGELFF.

The gene calls are TRBV2 and TRBJ2-7, with D perhaps matching TRBD2 (6 bases). V was trimmed by 6 bases and J by 4 bases, leaving 10 bases between them. Germline-derived CDR1 and CDR2 are SNHLY and FYNNEI. The CDR3 loop spans 12 amino acids. CDR3 nucleotides: TGTGCCAGCAGGGGGACTTTGTACGAGCAGTACTTC. Amino acids: CASRGTLYEQYF.

The V gene is TRBV27, the J gene TRBJ1-2; D unresolved. V was pared by 7 bases and J by 4 bases, with 13 bases between. CDR3 length equals 13 residues. Germline V gene data show CDR1 as MNHEY and CDR2 as SMNVEV (reference sequence). The CDR3 loop reads CASTWAPVYGYTF. The CDR3 DNA reads as TGTGCCAGCACCTGGGCCCCGGTCTATGGCTACACCTTC.

This chain links TRBV28 with TRBJ2-1; 12 positions match TRBD2. The germline V gene has CDR1 MDHEN and CDR2 SYDVKM. V trimming: 2 bases; J trimming: 10 bases; junction bases outside the gene matches: 6. The CDR3 extends over 15 amino acids. In DNA, the CDR3 is TGTGCCAGCAGTTTAGTGGGACTAGCGGGCCTAGAGCAGTTCTTC. It specifies CASSLVGLAGLEQFF.

The chain carries TRBV10-1 and TRBJ2-3; tentative D call: TRBD2 (6 bases). Germline-derived CDR1 and CDR2 are WNHNN and SYGVQD (reference sequence). This CDR3 region has 14 residues. Trimming left V 0 bases short and J 6 bases short, with 10 bases between. The CDR3 loop is CASSESTRVDTQYF. The CDR3 DNA sequence: TGCGCCAGCAGTGAGTCGACTAGAGTTGATACGCAGTATTTT.

The chain uses TRBV2 and TRBJ2-1; D might be TRBD1 (7 bases). The ends were cut back, 6 bases at V and 7 bases at J, with 16 bases in the middle. Germline lookup yields CDR1 SNHLY and CDR2 FYNNEI. This CDR3 is 14 amino acids long. The DNA for the CDR3 is TGTGCCAGCAGGGAGGGGGCTAATTCTAATGAGCAGTTCTTC. Translating gives CASREGANSNEQFF. Filled out from reference TRBV2 and TRBJ2-1, the complete variable domain reads EPEVTQTPSHQVTQMGQEVILRCVPISNHLYFYWYRQILGQKVEFLVSFYNNEISEKSEIFDDQFSVERPDGSNFTLKIRSTKLEDSAMYFCASREGANSNEQFFGPGTRLTVL.

The chain couples TRBV10-3 to TRBJ2-5, with 10 bases matching TRBD1. CDR3 length: 16 amino acids. The ends lost 6 bases at V and 5 bases at J; junction bases unmatched: 12. Germline V lookup: CDR1 ENHRY, CDR2 SYGVKD. Here the CDR3 reads CAISVSPGQGMETQYF. DNA of the CDR3: TGTGCCATCAGCGTATCACCGGGACAGGGGATGGAGACCCAGTACTTC.

The V call is TRBV10-3, the J call TRBJ1-5; tentative D call: TRBD1 (6 bases). Germline loops: CDR1 ENHRY, CDR2 SYGVKD. V gave up 4 bases and J gave up 2 bases, with 9 bases separating them. The CDR3 has 14 amino acids. CDR3 in amino acids: CAISARGGNQPQHF. The CDR3 bases are TGTGCCATCAGTGCCAGGGGAGGCAATCAGCCCCAGCATTTT.

The CDR3 sequence is CASSLSGRDRNTIYF. CDR3 in DNA: TGTGCCAGCAGTCTCTCCGGCAGGGACCGAAACACCATATATTTT. The rearrangement uses TRBV6-5 and TRBJ1-3, with D possibly being TRBD1 (5 bases). CDR1 MNHEY and CDR2 SVGAGI come from the germline V gene. V was cut by 5 bases and J by 5 bases, with 16 bases left in between. CDR3 length equals 15 residues.

This clone was counted many times. The chain has TRBV30 and TRBJ1-2; D ambiguous. Germline lookup yields CDR1 GTSNPN and CDR2 SVGIG (reference sequence). Trimming left V 1 base short and J 3 bases short, with 24 bases between. CDR3 length equals 18 residues. CDR3 DNA sequence: TGTGCCTGGAGTGCACGGACGGCAGGTGAATGGGTCGACTATGGCTACACCTTC. Translated, it gives CAWSARTAGEWVDYGYTF.

CDR3 in amino acids: CASSISHPYEQYF. Written as DNA, the CDR3 is TGTGCCAGTAGTATAAGCCACCCCTACGAGCAGTACTTC. This rearrangement joins TRBV19 to TRBJ2-7, with no clear D. This CDR3 region has 13 residues. CDR1 and CDR2 (germline): LNHDA, SQIVND (reference sequence). Trimming cost V 2 bases and J 2 bases, with 7 bases left between them. The entire variable domain, with the rest obtained from reference TRBV19 and TRBJ2-7, is as follows: DGGITQSPKYLFRKEGQNVTLSCEQNLNHDAMYWYRQDPGQGLRLIYYSQIVNDFQKGDIAEGYSVSREKKESFPLTVTSAQKNPTAFYLCASSISHPYEQYFGPGTRLTVT.